These 4 T cell receptor beta chains were sequenced from one sample in a study of cytomegalovirus exposure and HLA in healthy donors. The PCR employed 60 Vbeta primers together with 13 Jbeta primers. Measured with immunoSEQ multiplex PCR; TCRdb has only the in-frame clones, and not every one. The repertoire holds 100,000 to 150,000 clones, with roughly 80% as singletons. Specimen: PBMCs. Receptors were obtained from a young man in good health and CMV-seropositive.

This chain connects TRBV30 to TRBJ1-5; no clear D. Per the germline V gene, CDR1 is GTSNPN and CDR2 is SVGIG (reference sequence). The length of the CDR3 is 14 residues. Deletions cut 4 bases from V and 1 base from J, with 11 bases between. The CDR3 nucleotides read TGTGCCTGGACCCCAGACTTGAGCAATCAGCCCCAGCATTTT. This translates into CAWTPDLSNQPQHF.

The rearrangement joins TRBV11-2 to TRBJ1-4; unclear D gene. CDR1 is SGHAT and CDR2 is FQNNGV in the germline V gene. With 5 bases removed from V and 6 bases from J, the gap between germline ends came to 13 bases. This CDR3 has 14 amino acids. The CDR3 here is CASSGRGVDEKLFF. The CDR3, as DNA: TGTGCCAGCAGCGGCCGGGGTGTGGATGAAAAACTGTTTTTT. Variable domain in full (rest from reference TRBV11-2 and TRBJ1-4): EAGVAQSPRYKIIEKRQSVAFWCNPISGHATLYWYQQILGQGPKLLIQFQNNGVVDDSQLPKDRFSAERLKGVDSTLKIQPAKLEDSAVYLCASSGRGVDEKLFFGSGTQLSVL.

This sequence joins TRBV7-2 and TRBJ2-5; TRBD2 matches 12 bases. This CDR3 has 16 residues. The germline V gene encodes CDR1 SGHTA and CDR2 FQGNSA. With V trimmed by 5 bases and J by 5 bases, 9 bases remained unmatched. DNA for the CDR3: TGTGCCAGCAGCGGGGAACTAGCGGGAGGAGGGGAGACCCAGTACTTC. Translating gives CASSGELAGGGETQYF.

DNA for the CDR3: TGTGCCAGCAGTGGGGGGGATGATAATGATCCTGAAGCTTTCTTT. It encodes CASSGGDDNDPEAFF. The chain is built from TRBV6-6 and TRBJ1-1; maybe TRBD1 (5 bases). This CDR3 comprises 15 residues. Deletions cut 5 bases from V and 6 bases from J, with 19 bases between. The germline V gene has CDR1 MNHNY and CDR2 SVGAGI (reference sequence).